This T cell receptor beta chain was sequenced for a study of blood T cell repertoires in COVID-19. Study background: Acute and convalescent COVID-19 specimens originated in the United States, Italy and Spain.

Generated by immunoSEQ multiplex PCR, the TCRdb table keeps only in-frame clones and is missing some. The data hold around 140,000 clones, with 80% observed a single time. This clone was seen a handful of times. This CDR3 is built from 12 residues. The V and J ends lost 2 bases and 9 bases respectively, with 10 bases between them. The chain combines TRBV12-3 or TRBV12-4 with TRBJ1-1; a possible D gene is TRBD1 (5 bases). The origin of this receptor is a man between 65 and 80 years old who had recovered from COVID-19. Sample: peripheral blood. The CDR3 loop reads CASSLRGFQAFF. Written as DNA, the CDR3 is TGTGCCAGCAGTTTAAGGGGTTTCCAAGCTTTCTTT.